Following are 14 T cell receptor beta chains from one sample sequenced in a study of blood T cell repertoires in COVID-19 (dated by TCRdb to 2020 to 2022). Library preparation was by the immunoSEQ multiplex PCR assay. What TCRdb holds here is the immuneACCESS table cut down to in-frame rearrangements. Part of the clones is not present; checked against another copy, under half of the missing clones reflect an unresolved V gene, and the others are unexplained. The sample contains tens of thousands of clones, roughly 80% of them found a single time. The ten largest clones capture under 50% of the sample. The sequenced material came from peripheral blood. Source of these receptors: a human donor in a cohort sampled during active COVID-19.

The V gene is TRBV3-1 (or the pseudogene TRBV3-2), the J gene TRBJ1-3; D is unclear. V lost 4 bases and J 3 bases, leaving 10 bases between the germline ends. The CDR3 sequence is 14 residues long. Germline CDR1 and CDR2: LGHDT and YNNKEL (reference sequence). Written as DNA, the CDR3 is TGTGCCAGCAGCCTGATGGGAGGTGGAAACACCATATATTTT. Its protein is CASSLMGGGNTIYF.

This rearrangement joins TRBV28 to TRBJ1-3, with D possibly being TRBD1 (5 bases). Germline V lookup: CDR1 MDHEN, CDR2 SYDVKM. V was trimmed by 1 base and J by 4 bases, leaving 14 bases between them. The CDR3 extends over 16 amino acids. The CDR3 sequence is CASSLYSGPSGNTIYF. The CDR3 nucleotides are TGTGCCAGCAGTTTATATTCAGGGCCGTCGGGAAACACCATATATTTT.

The gene calls are TRBV18 and TRBJ1-4; possible D gene TRBD1, 6 bases. CDR1 and CDR2 (germline): KGHSH, LQKENI. There are 15 residues in the CDR3. Between the trimmed V and J ends, which lost 6 bases and 7 bases, there was a span of 18 bases. CDR3 amino acids: CASSLGGGEGEKLFF. In DNA, the CDR3 is TGTGCCAGCTCCCTAGGGGGGGGCGAAGGTGAAAAACTGTTTTTT.

The chain couples TRBV12-3 or TRBV12-4 to TRBJ1-6; no firm D call. The CDR3 contains 13 residues. Trimming took 3 bases from V and 15 from J, leaving 15 bases between them. As DNA, the CDR3 is TGTGCCAGCAGTTTCAAAGGAGCCGGTATCCTCCACTTT. Encoded protein: CASSFKGAGILHF.

This chain joins TRBV7-2 and TRBJ2-3, with D possibly matching TRBD1 (5 bases). V was cut by 2 bases and J by 3 bases, with 18 bases left in between. Germline V gene data show CDR1 as SGHTA and CDR2 as FQGNSA. This CDR3 has 17 residues. CDR3 in DNA: TGTGCCAGCAGCTTAAGAGAAAACGGACATAGAACAGATACGCAGTATTTT. Residues: CASSLRENGHRTDTQYF.

The chain links TRBV28 to TRBJ1-5; D possibly corresponds to TRBD1 (5 bases). From germline, CDR1 is MDHEN and CDR2 SYDVKM. The V and J ends lost 8 bases and 0 bases respectively, with 8 bases between them. CDR3 length: 13 amino acids. As DNA, the CDR3 is TGTGCCAGCGTCAGGGTTAGCAATCAGCCCCAGCATTTT. This codes for CASVRVSNQPQHF.

This clone has just a few counts. The chain has TRBV9 and TRBJ1-2, with TRBD1 identical over 9 bases. J lost 8 bases, V lost 4 bases, and 9 bases had no gene match. CDR3 length: 14 amino acids. Germline CDR1 SGDLS, CDR2 YYNGEE. Here the CDR3 reads CASSPMDRGVGYTF. CDR3 in DNA: TGTGCCAGCAGCCCAATGGACAGGGGCGTGGGCTACACCTTC.

This chain uses TRBV5-1 with TRBJ1-3; maybe TRBD1 (6 bases). Germline V gene sequence: CDR1 SGHRS, CDR2 YFSETQ. This CDR3 has 13 amino acids. Trimming took off 6 bases at V and 0 bases at J, with 7 bases between the two ends. CDR3 region: CASTQGSGNTIYF. CDR3 DNA: TGCGCCAGCACACAGGGCTCTGGAAACACCATATATTTT.

The rearrangement uses TRBV10-3 and TRBJ2-7; no definite D call. Per the germline V gene, CDR1 is ENHRY and CDR2 is SYGVKD. Trimming cost V 9 bases and J 2 bases, with 11 bases left between them. This CDR3 is built from 12 residues. This chain's CDR3 is CAIAASPYEQYF. CDR3 DNA sequence: TGTGCCATTGCCGCCAGTCCCTACGAGCAGTACTTC.

The rearrangement joins TRBV5-1 to TRBJ1-3, with D tentatively TRBD1 (6 bases). This CDR3 is 17 amino acids long. Trimming cost V 4 bases and J 4 bases, with 21 bases left between them. Germline lookup yields CDR1 SGHRS and CDR2 YFSETQ. The CDR3 loop is CASSIEGQGSPGNTIYF. The CDR3 region has the DNA TGCGCCAGCAGCATCGAAGGCCAGGGGTCGCCCGGAAACACCATATATTTT.

J is TRBJ2-1 and V is TRBV7-3; 14 bases match TRBD2. The CDR3 is 13 residues long. The germline CDR1 and CDR2 sequences are SGHTA and FQGTGA. V gave up 2 bases and J gave up 16 bases; unmatched junction bases: 4. CDR3 sequence reads: CASSLGLAGGLFF. CDR3 in DNA: TGTGCCAGCAGCTTAGGACTAGCGGGGGGCCTTTTCTTC.

The chain joins TRBV6-2 or TRBV6-3 to TRBJ2-1; no definite D call. Trimming took 6 bases from V and 0 from J, leaving 9 bases between them. CDR3 length equals 14 residues. Germline values: CDR1 MNHEY, CDR2 SVGEGT. In DNA form, the CDR3 reads TGTGCCAGCAGCCAATATAGCTCCTACAATGAGCAGTTCTTC. Its translation: CASSQYSSYNEQFF.

The genes are TRBV12-3 or TRBV12-4 and TRBJ1-2; unclear D gene. V gave up 0 bases and J gave up 7 bases, with 6 bases separating them. This CDR3 has 12 amino acids. CDR3 residues: CASSLAGSGYTF. CDR3 in DNA: TGTGCCAGCAGTTTAGCAGGGAGTGGCTACACCTTC.

This clone was counted only a few times. The chain uses TRBV19 and TRBJ1-5; 7 positions agree with TRBD1. This CDR3 region has 13 residues. Germline V CDR1 and CDR2: LNHDA, SQIVND (reference sequence). V trimming: 2 bases; J trimming: 7 bases; junction bases outside the gene matches: 2. The CDR3 loop is CASSIQGEQPQHF. In nucleotides, the CDR3 is TGTGCCAGTAGTATACAGGGGGAGCAGCCCCAGCATTTT.